The rows below give T cell receptor beta chains drawn from one sample of a study of shared clonotypes between healthy human individuals. TCRdb keeps only in-frame clones here, not all; method: immunoSEQ multiplex PCR. The data contain some 500,000 clones, about 96% of them seen just once; the ten biggest clones take up under 0.06%. The sequenced sample consisted of naive CD4+ T cells sorted from blood. The receptors were gathered from a woman aged 30 to 39 in good health. Both conserved end residues are part of each CDR3. A D gene is named only where the DNA matches it firmly. Size tells how often a clone was seen (once, few, many) or the class of an expanded clone, and some rows leave it out.

v_call	j_call	clone_size	d_call	cdr3_nt	cdr3_aa
TRBV30	TRBJ1-1	-	TRBD1	TGTGCCTGGAGTTACAGGGGGAACACTGAAGCTTTCTTT	CAWSYRGNTEAFF
TRBV19	TRBJ1-2	-	-	TGTGCCAGTACTTTCGCGCAAAACTATGGCTACACCTTC	CASTFAQNYGYTF
TRBV5-1	TRBJ2-1	-	-	TGCGCCAGCAGCTCGACTAGGTACAATGAGCAGTTCTTC	CASSSTRYNEQFF
TRBV6-5	TRBJ2-1	-	-	TGTGCCAGCAGACCTCCGGGACAATACAATGAGCAGTTCTTC	CASRPPGQYNEQFF
TRBV6-1	TRBJ1-1	-	-	TGTGCCAGCAGCCCACGCGGTTGGGCGGCTGAAGCTTTCTTT	CASSPRGWAAEAFF
TRBV28	TRBJ2-2	few	-	TGTGCCAGCAGTTTCTGGGTATCGGCCGGGGAGCTGTTTTTT	CASSFWVSAGELFF
TRBV11-2	TRBJ1-6	once	TRBD1	TGTGCCAGCAGCTTTGACAGGGGGCCTTCACCCCTCCACTTT	CASSFDRGPSPLHF
TRBV14	TRBJ2-7	-	TRBD2	TGTGCCAGCAGCCAAGAGGAGGGACCTAGCGGGAGAGGAGGCGAGCAGTACTTC	CASSQEEGPSGRGGEQYF
TRBV7-3	TRBJ2-7	-	-	TGTGCCAGCAGCCCCCGGGAATGGGGCGAGCAGTACTTC	CASSPREWGEQYF
TRBV11-3	TRBJ2-3	-	TRBD1	TGTGCCAGCAGCTTGGGGGACAGAGATACGCAGTATTTT	CASSLGDRDTQYF
TRBV28	TRBJ1-6	-	TRBD1	TGTGCCATCGCGCAGGGGGCAGAAAATTCACCCCTCCACTTT	CAIAQGAENSPLHF
TRBV29-1	TRBJ2-3	-	-	TGCAGCGTTTCCGGGACCACAGATACGCAGTATTTT	CSVSGTTDTQYF
TRBV7-6	TRBJ2-1	-	-	TGTGCCAGCAGCTTAATCCCGGCGGGACCCAGGATAAGCTACAATGAGCAGTTCTTC	CASSLIPAGPRISYNEQFF
TRBV4-1	TRBJ2-7	once	-	TGCGCCAGCAGGCTAGCGGACAGGGATCCCTACGAGCAGTACTTC	CASRLADRDPYEQYF
TRBV2	TRBJ1-2	-	-	TGTGCCAGCAGGTTGGGGGGCTATGGCTACACCTTC	CASRLGGYGYTF
TRBV7-9	TRBJ1-2	-	TRBD1	TGTGCCAGCAGCTCCGGGACAGGGATAGAAGGCTACACCTTC	CASSSGTGIEGYTF
TRBV7-9	TRBJ2-3	-	-	TGTGCCAGCAGCCAAGCGGCAGGGGATTCCATCTCAACGCAGTATTTT	CASSQAAGDSISTQYF
TRBV28	TRBJ1-1	-	-	TGTGCCAGCAGGGAACAGGTGAAGGCTGAAGCTTTCTTT	CASREQVKAEAFF
TRBV11-2	TRBJ2-7	-	TRBD2	TGTGCCAGCAGCTTGAAGCGGGATGGGTGGTACGAGCAGTACTTC	CASSLKRDGWYEQYF
TRBV6-6	TRBJ1-5	-	TRBD1	TGTGCCAGCAAGGACGGACAGGGGCTCAATCAGCCCCAGCATTTT	CASKDGQGLNQPQHF
TRBV28	TRBJ1-5	-	TRBD1	TGTGCCAGCAGTTCTCCGGACAGGGACCATCAGCCCCAGCATTTT	CASSSPDRDHQPQHF
TRBV15	TRBJ2-7	-	-	TGTGCCACCAGCAGAGATCTGGGGGGCGGATTGGAATACGAGCAGTACTTC	CATSRDLGGGLEYEQYF
TRBV6-5	TRBJ2-3	-	-	TGTGCCAGCAGTTACGGATCCGAGGCAGATACGCAGTATTTT	CASSYGSEADTQYF
TRBV28	TRBJ2-7	-	TRBD2	TGTGCCACCACTAGACGAGGGACTAGCCTTAACGAGCAGTACTTC	CATTRRGTSLNEQYF
TRBV11-2	TRBJ2-2	-	TRBD1	TGTGCCAGCAGCTCCGGGACAGGGTTGATCGGGGAGCTGTTTTTT	CASSSGTGLIGELFF
TRBV7-9	TRBJ2-7	once	-	TGTGCCAGCAGCTTAGTGGGGCAGGTGAGCTCCTACGAGCAGTACTTC	CASSLVGQVSSYEQYF
TRBV29-1	TRBJ2-7	-	TRBD2	TGCAGCGTTGGTCTAGCGGGGCCTTACTACGAGCAGTACTTC	CSVGLAGPYYEQYF
TRBV28	TRBJ2-2	once	-	TGTGCCAGCAGGTTGACGGGATACAGGTCCAACACCGGGGAGCTGTTTTTT	CASRLTGYRSNTGELFF
TRBV18	TRBJ1-5	-	-	TGTGCCAGCTCAGTACAGGGAGGCAATCAGCCCCAGCATTTT	CASSVQGGNQPQHF